Following are 25 T cell receptor beta chains from one sample sequenced in a study of beta chain features in type 1 diabetes. Every bit of the isolated RNA underwent reverse transcription, so sequencing read expressed TCRB transcripts. Generated by immunoSEQ multiplex PCR, the TCRdb table keeps only in-frame clones and is missing some. Here the sample spans around 290,000 clones, under 8.5% being singletons. The sequenced material came from central memory CD4+ T cells from blood. These receptors were collected from a woman under 30 in good health.

This clone has a handful of counts. The chain recombines TRBV2 with TRBJ2-1; 7 bases line up with TRBD2. The CDR3 length is 16 residues. Per the germline V gene, CDR1 is SNHLY and CDR2 is FYNNEI. Unmatched junction bases numbered 10, after V lost 5 bases and J lost 3 bases. In DNA form, the CDR3 reads TGTGCCAGCAGTAGCGGGACTTTAGCGTACTACAATGAGCAGTTCTTC. This translates into CASSSGTLAYYNEQFF.

This clone was detected ten times or more. The rearrangement joins TRBV13 to TRBJ2-1, with a weak D call TRBD1 (6 bases). Germline V gene lookup returns CDR1 PRHDT and CDR2 FYEKMQ (reference sequence). The germline V and J ends were trimmed by 8 bases and 0 bases, with 11 bases remaining between them. This CDR3 is built from 14 residues. The CDR3 coding sequence is TGTGCCAGCCAAACAGGGAGCTCCTACAATGAGCAGTTCTTC. Residues: CASQTGSSYNEQFF.

This clone was seen only a few times. The genes are TRBV11-3 and TRBJ2-3, with unresolved D. Germline assignment: CDR1 SGHNT and CDR2 YENEEA. Trimming shortened V by 4 bases and J by 5 bases, and 19 bases separated the two germline ends. This CDR3 comprises 16 residues. The CDR3 DNA is TGTGCCAGCAGCTGGTACATGACGAGTAAACAAGATACGCAGTATTTT. Its protein product is CASSWYMTSKQDTQYF.

This clone was counted ten times or more. J is TRBJ2-1 and V is TRBV6-6, with TRBD2 matching over 13 bases. Germline values: CDR1 MNHNY, CDR2 SVGAGI (reference sequence). The CDR3 is 16 residues long. Germline trimming cut 6 bases from V and 6 bases from J; bases unmatched to any gene: 8. The CDR3 region is CASRDPGLAGRNEQFF. The CDR3 DNA sequence: TGTGCCAGCAGAGACCCGGGACTAGCGGGACGCAATGAGCAGTTCTTC.

This clone was seen more than once but under ten times. V and J are TRBV15 and TRBJ2-5; TRBD2 aligns across 7 bases. CDR3 size: 14 residues. V was pared by 2 bases and J by 2 bases, with 2 bases of the junction left unmatched. The germline CDR1 and CDR2 sequences are LNHNV and YYDKDF (reference sequence). The DNA for the CDR3 is TGTGCCACCAGCAGACGGGGAGGGCAAGAGACCCAGTACTTC. Protein: CATSRRGGQETQYF.

The rearrangement links TRBV7-2 to TRBJ2-1; D unresolved. V was pared by 2 bases and J by 6 bases, with 11 bases between. The germline gives CDR1 SGHTA, CDR2 FQGNSA. The CDR3 has 14 amino acids. The chain's CDR3 is CASSLRQTINEQFF. The CDR3 bases are TGTGCCAGCAGCTTACGACAAACCATCAATGAGCAGTTCTTC.

This rearrangement joins TRBV7-9 to TRBJ1-6; 7 bases line up with TRBD1. Germline-derived CDR1 and CDR2 are SEHNR and FQNEAQ (reference sequence). V was pared by 4 bases and J by 10 bases, with 7 bases of the junction left unmatched. The CDR3 sequence is 14 residues long. This chain's CDR3 is CASSYDRAKSPLHF. In DNA form, the CDR3 reads TGTGCCAGCAGCTACGACAGGGCGAAATCACCCCTCCACTTT.

In this sample, this clone turned up a few times. The rearrangement joins TRBV7-2 to TRBJ2-7; D might be TRBD1 (5 bases). Trimming shortened V by 5 bases and J by 0 bases, and 17 bases separated the two germline ends. The germline V gene encodes CDR1 SGHTA and CDR2 FQGNSA. CDR3 size: 16 residues. Written as DNA, the CDR3 is TGTGCCAGCAGCCCCAGTGGGGCGCTAAGCTCCTACGAGCAGTACGTC. This sequence encodes CASSPSGALSSYEQYV.

This clone was recorded at least ten times. The chain employs TRBV6-5 and TRBJ1-5, with TRBD1 as a possible D gene (6 bases). The CDR3 runs to 13 residues. Trimming cost V 8 bases and J 5 bases, with 13 bases left between them. The V gene's germline CDR1 is MNHEY and CDR2 SVGAGI. CDR3 sequence: CASRLDSDQPQHF. CDR3 sequence (DNA): TGTGCCAGCCGACTGGACAGTGATCAGCCCCAGCATTTT.

This rearrangement joins TRBV30 to TRBJ2-4; D ambiguous. CDR1 is GTSNPN, CDR2 SVGIG, per germline (reference sequence). The CDR3 extends over 15 amino acids. V lost 3 bases to trimming and J lost 0 bases, with 12 bases between them. For the CDR3, the DNA is TGTGCCTGGAGAAGGGATAGCTTAGCCAAAAACATTCAGTACTTC. It codes for CAWRRDSLAKNIQYF.

This clone appeared a few times. This chain links TRBV13 with TRBJ1-5; TRBD1 aligns across 11 bases. Trimming at V came to 6 bases and at J to 5 bases, leaving 3 bases not matched to a gene. From germline, CDR1 is PRHDT and CDR2 FYEKMQ (reference sequence). There are 14 residues in the CDR3. CDR3 sequence: CASRGQGVYQPQHF. CDR3 nucleotide sequence: TGTGCCAGCAGGGGACAGGGGGTGTATCAGCCCCAGCATTTT.

V and J are TRBV7-2 and TRBJ2-1; 8 nucleotides align to TRBD1. CDR1 and CDR2 (germline): SGHTA, FQGNSA. The V gene end was trimmed by 3 bases and the J gene end by 3 bases; junction bases not matched to a gene: 4. The CDR3 length is 15 residues. The CDR3 DNA reads TGTGCCAGCAGCTTGACGACAGGGGTCTACAATGAGCAGTTCTTC. Encoded protein: CASSLTTGVYNEQFF.

The V call is TRBV11-2, the J call TRBJ1-1; D unclear. CDR1 is SGHAT, CDR2 FQNNGV, per germline. The germline V and J ends were trimmed by 2 bases and 4 bases, with 5 bases remaining between them. CDR3 length: 12 amino acids. The CDR3 nucleotides are TGTGCCAGCAGCTTAATTGGCACTGAAGCTTTCTTT. It codes for CASSLIGTEAFF.

The chain employs TRBV7-2 and TRBJ2-3; 14 nucleotides match TRBD2. CDR1 is SGHTA and CDR2 is FQGNSA in the germline V gene. CDR3 length: 19 amino acids. V lost 5 bases, J lost 4 bases, and 14 bases stayed unmatched. The CDR3 bases are TGTGCCAGCAGCCAGAGGGGACTAGCGGGAGTTGGAGCGGCAGATACGCAGTATTTT. Translating it yields CASSQRGLAGVGAADTQYF.

A few counts support this clone. This chain joins TRBV7-2 and TRBJ2-1, with a possible D match to TRBD1 (7 bases). Deletions cut 0 bases from V and 5 bases from J, with 14 bases between. Per germline, CDR1 SGHTA and CDR2 FQGNSA. The CDR3 has 16 residues. CDR3 loop: CASSLALQGGDNEQFF. In DNA form, the CDR3 reads TGTGCCAGCAGCTTAGCCTTGCAGGGGGGAGACAATGAGCAGTTCTTC.

V and J are TRBV5-1 and TRBJ2-3; D might be TRBD2 (6 bases). V was shortened by 0 bases and J by 3 bases, with 8 bases between the two germline ends. Germline assignment: CDR1 SGHRS and CDR2 YFSETQ. The CDR3 runs to 14 residues. CDR3 sequence reads: CASSLGGETDTQYF. The CDR3, as DNA: TGCGCCAGCAGCTTGGGCGGGGAAACAGATACGCAGTATTTT.

This chain uses TRBV25-1 with TRBJ2-5, with D hard to call. CDR1 is MGHDK and CDR2 is SYGVNS in the germline V gene. This CDR3 is built from 13 residues. Trimming cost V 4 bases and J 5 bases, with 11 bases left between them. The CDR3 loop reads CASSVGFRETQYF. CDR3 sequence (DNA): TGTGCCAGCAGTGTGGGGTTCCGTGAGACCCAGTACTTC.

This clone was observed a few times. The CDR3 DNA reads TGTGCCAGCAGCTCGGGGACAGGGGTCTATGGCTACACCTTC. Translated, it gives CASSSGTGVYGYTF. The V call is TRBV7-2, the J call TRBJ1-2; 10 bases fit TRBD1. The CDR3 has 14 amino acids. Germline-derived CDR1 and CDR2 are SGHTA and FQGNSA. V was clipped by 4 bases and J by 4 bases; unmatched bases: 3.

This chain links TRBV30 with TRBJ2-5; TRBD2 might be the D (5 bases). The CDR3 extends over 15 amino acids. The V gene's germline CDR1 is GTSNPN and CDR2 SVGIG (reference sequence). Trimming took 4 bases from V and 3 from J, leaving 18 bases between them. CDR3 coding DNA: TGTGCCTGGAATTCCCCAATGACGGGAAAAGAGACCCAGTACTTC. Translating it yields CAWNSPMTGKETQYF. The full variable domain, in which reference TRBV30 and TRBJ2-5 provide the parts outside the CDR3, is SQTIHQWPATLVQPVGSPLSLECTVEGTSNPNLYWYRQAAGRGLQLLFYSVGIGQISSEVPQNLSASRPQDRQFILSSKKLLLSDSGFYLCAWNSPMTGKETQYFGPGTRLLVL.

This clone was recorded a few times. The chain is built from TRBV7-2 and TRBJ1-4; D gene unclear. This CDR3 is 15 amino acids long. The germline V gene has CDR1 SGHTA and CDR2 FQGNSA. The ends were cut back, 1 base at V and 3 bases at J, with 9 bases in the middle. For the CDR3, the DNA is TGTGCCAGCAGCTTAGATGCGGCACCTAATGAAAAACTGTTTTTT. This encodes CASSLDAAPNEKLFF.

This sequence joins TRBV7-3 and TRBJ2-1; D is unclear. V was pared by 2 bases and J by 9 bases, with 14 bases between. Germline V lookup: CDR1 SGHTA, CDR2 FQGTGA. The CDR3 contains 14 residues. In DNA, the CDR3 is TGTGCCAGCAGCTTAGCCGAACTGAGCACTGAGCAGTTCTTC. It encodes CASSLAELSTEQFF.

The genes are TRBV4-3 and TRBJ2-7; TRBD1 agrees at 10 bases. Trimming removed 0 bases from V and 1 base from J; junction bases left unmatched: 6. CDR1 and CDR2 (germline): LGHNA, YSLEER. The CDR3 length is 17 residues. For the CDR3, the DNA is TGCGCCAGCAGCCAAGACACTGGACAGGGGGTGTCCTACGAGCAGTACTTC. It encodes CASSQDTGQGVSYEQYF.

This clone was counted many times. At the DNA level, this CDR3 is encoded by other sequences in the same sample as well. The gene calls are TRBV4-3 and TRBJ1-3; D might be TRBD1 (6 bases). The CDR3 contains 16 residues. Germline loops: CDR1 LGHNA, CDR2 YSLEER. The V end lost 0 bases, the J end lost 3 bases, and 12 bases lay between the germline ends. The CDR3 loop reads CASSQDLTGRGNTIYF. The CDR3 bases are TGCGCCAGCAGCCAAGATCTGACAGGTCGTGGAAACACCATATATTTT.

The table lists this clone with a few counts. The rearrangement joins TRBV7-9 to TRBJ2-1; 8 bases are a match to TRBD2. The V gene's germline CDR1 is SEHNR and CDR2 FQNEAQ (reference sequence). There are 16 residues in the CDR3. J gave up 5 bases and V 5 bases, and 11 bases lay outside the gene matches. DNA for the CDR3: TGTGCCAGCAGCCCCCCTCTGAGCGGGAGCCACAATGAGCAGTTCTTC. It encodes CASSPPLSGSHNEQFF.

This clone was recorded at least ten times. The J gene is TRBJ2-6, the V gene TRBV14, with 7 bases fitting TRBD1. The V gene's germline CDR1 is SGHDN and CDR2 FVKESK. The trim removed 0 bases at V and 10 bases at J, leaving 6 bases unmatched. The CDR3 sequence is 15 residues long. The chain's CDR3 is CASSQERYRGNVLTF. CDR3 sequence (DNA): TGTGCCAGCAGCCAAGAACGATACAGGGGAAACGTCCTGACTTTC.